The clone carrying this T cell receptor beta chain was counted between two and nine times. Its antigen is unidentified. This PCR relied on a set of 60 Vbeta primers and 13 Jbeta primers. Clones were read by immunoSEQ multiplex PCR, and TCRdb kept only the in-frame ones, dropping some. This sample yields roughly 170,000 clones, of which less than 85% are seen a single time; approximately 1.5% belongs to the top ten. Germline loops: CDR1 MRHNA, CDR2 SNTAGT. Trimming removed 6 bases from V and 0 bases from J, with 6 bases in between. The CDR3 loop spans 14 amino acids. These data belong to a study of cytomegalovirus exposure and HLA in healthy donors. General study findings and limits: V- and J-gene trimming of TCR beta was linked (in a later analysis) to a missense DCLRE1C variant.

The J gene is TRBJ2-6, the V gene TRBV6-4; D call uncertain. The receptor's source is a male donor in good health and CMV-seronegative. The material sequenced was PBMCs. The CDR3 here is CASRPGSGANVLTF. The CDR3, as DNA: TGTGCCAGCAGGCCCGGCTCTGGGGCCAACGTCCTGACTTTC.